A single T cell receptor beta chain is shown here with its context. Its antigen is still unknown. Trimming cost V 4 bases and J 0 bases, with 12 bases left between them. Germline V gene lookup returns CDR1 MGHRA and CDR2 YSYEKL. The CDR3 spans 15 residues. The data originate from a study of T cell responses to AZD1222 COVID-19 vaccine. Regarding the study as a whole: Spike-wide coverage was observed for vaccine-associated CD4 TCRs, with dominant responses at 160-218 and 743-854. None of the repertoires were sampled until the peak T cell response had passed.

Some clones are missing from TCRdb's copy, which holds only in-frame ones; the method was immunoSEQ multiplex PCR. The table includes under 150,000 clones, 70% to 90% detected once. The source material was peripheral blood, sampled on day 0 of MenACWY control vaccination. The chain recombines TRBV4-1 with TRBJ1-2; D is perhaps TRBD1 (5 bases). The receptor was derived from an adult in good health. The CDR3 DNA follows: TGCGCCAGCAGCCCCAGCGAGACAGCTAACTATGGCTACACCTTC. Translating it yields CASSPSETANYGYTF.